The TCR beta chain under discussion was sequenced for a study of OX40 agonist ivuxolimab in advanced cancers. Study-level background: Patients were treated with intravenous ivuxolimab, dosed at 0.01 to 10 mg/kg and infused every 2 weeks. Regarding the study as a whole: The study observed clonal expansion of CD4+ and CD8+ blood T cells by week 6 at 0.1 to 3.0 mg/kg.

The data were produced by immunoSEQ multiplex PCR, yet TCRdb's version contains in-frame clones alone and is incomplete. The sample has more than 70,000 clones; roughly 87% are singletons. Trimming took off 4 bases at V and 0 bases at J, with 6 bases between the two ends. The CDR3 has 13 residues. Germline V lookup: CDR1 MNHNY, CDR2 SVGAGI (reference sequence). Excluded were patients having autoimmune disease history or systemic immunosuppression. Drawing of blood for sampling happened at baseline, at cycle 4 day 1, and at cycle 7 day 1. A word on this clone: Its matching antigen is unknown.

Sequences were derived from CD4+ or CD8+ T cells sorted from blood, sampled in a trial of the OX40 agonist ivuxolimab. The rearrangement uses TRBV6-6 and TRBJ1-1; D uncertain. The receptor was derived from an adult with an advanced solid tumor such as melanoma, head and neck, liver or kidney cancer. The DNA of the CDR3 is TGTGCCAGCAGTTTGCCACTGAACACTGAAGCTTTCTTT. This gives the protein CASSLPLNTEAFF.